Presented here are 30 T cell receptor beta chains from one specimen sequenced in a study of cytotoxic CD8 clonotypes in ibrutinib-treated CLL. Measured with immunoSEQ multiplex PCR; TCRdb has only the in-frame clones, and not every one. The sample lists some 25,000 clones, around four fifths occurring once. The material sequenced was PBMCs, taken before ibrutinib treatment. The source of these receptors is a human donor with chronic lymphocytic leukemia.

The chain couples TRBV28 to TRBJ1-2, with 8 nucleotides matching TRBD1. The CDR3 consists of 14 residues. V shed 2 bases, J shed 8 bases, and the junction held 7 bases outside the gene matches. CDR1 and CDR2 from the germline V gene are MDHEN and SYDVKM. Here the CDR3 reads CASSLGGQGRGYTF. The CDR3 bases are TGTGCCAGCAGTTTAGGTGGACAGGGTAGGGGCTACACCTTC.

The chain carries TRBV9 and TRBJ2-7, with 8 bases that match TRBD2. The junction had 6 bases not matched to a gene; V was cut back by 4 bases and J by 3 bases. Germline V gives CDR1 SGDLS, CDR2 YYNGEE. This CDR3 region has 14 residues. CDR3 coding DNA: TGTGCCAGCAGCCTGGGTAGCGGGGACTACGAGCAGTACTTC. This translates into CASSLGSGDYEQYF. The whole variable domain, filled in from reference TRBV9 and TRBJ2-7, reads DSGVTQTPKHLITATGQRVTLRCSPRSGDLSVYWYQQSLDQGLQFLIQYYNGEERAKGNILERFSAQQFPDLHSELNLSSLELGDSALYFCASSLGSGDYEQYFGPGTRLTVT.

The V and J genes are TRBV14 and TRBJ1-1; a possible D gene is TRBD1 (6 bases). Germline V lookup: CDR1 SGHDN, CDR2 FVKESK. The CDR3 has 16 amino acids. Deletions cut 1 base from V and 1 base from J, with 13 bases between. Written as DNA, the CDR3 is TGTGCCAGCAGCCAAGGGAGGGGACACCAGAACACTGAAGCTTTCTTT. It yields the protein CASSQGRGHQNTEAFF.

This chain uses TRBV9 with TRBJ2-1; D possibly corresponds to TRBD2 (7 bases). This CDR3 comprises 16 residues. V was clipped by 4 bases and J by 4 bases, with 18 bases between them. Germline CDR1 and CDR2: SGDLS and YYNGEE. CDR3 DNA sequence: TGTGCCAGCAGCCCCCGGGGGCAGGGAGGGTACAATGAGCAGTTCTTC. The encoded protein is CASSPRGQGGYNEQFF.

The rearrangement links TRBV6-6 to TRBJ2-1, with TRBD2 matching over 7 bases. V lost 5 bases to trimming and J lost 0 bases; unmatched junction nucleotides: 4. Germline assignment: CDR1 MNHNY and CDR2 SVGAGI (reference sequence). The CDR3 runs 15 residues. The CDR3 is CASSDGGSSYNEQFF. DNA of the CDR3: TGTGCCAGCAGTGACGGCGGGAGCTCCTACAATGAGCAGTTCTTC.

This clone appeared a few times. The genes are TRBV6-1 and TRBJ2-1; TRBD2 agrees at 7 bases. Looked up from germline, CDR1 is MNHNS and CDR2 is SASEGT. The J segment lost 5 bases and the V segment lost 7 bases, leaving 2 bases of the junction unmatched. CDR3 length equals 12 residues. CDR3 in amino acids: CASKRGNNEQFF. The CDR3 region has the DNA TGTGCCAGCAAGCGGGGAAACAATGAGCAGTTCTTC.

This clone has a single count. V and J are TRBV6-5 and TRBJ1-1; D is unclear. Germline CDR1 and CDR2: MNHEY and SVGAGI. This CDR3 has 12 residues. V was trimmed by 8 bases and J by 0 bases, leaving 7 bases between them. This chain's CDR3 is CASHPMNTEAFF. The CDR3 coding sequence is TGTGCCAGCCACCCGATGAACACTGAAGCTTTCTTT.

The V gene is TRBV30, the J gene TRBJ1-4, with unresolved D. The V gene's germline CDR1 is GTSNPN and CDR2 SVGIG (reference sequence). CDR3 length equals 15 residues. V dropped 7 bases and J dropped 8 bases, with 23 bases sitting between them. The CDR3 region is CASRLAGGLREKLFF. The CDR3 DNA sequence: TGTGCCTCACGCCTAGCGGGAGGATTGCGGGAAAAACTGTTTTTT.

The rearrangement joins TRBV5-1 to TRBJ2-6, with D possibly TRBD2 on 6 matching bases. The CDR3 covers 19 residues. V was pared by 0 bases and J by 0 bases, with 16 bases between. The germline V gene has CDR1 SGHRS and CDR2 YFSETQ. The CDR3 spells CASSLESGGVSSGANVLTF. The CDR3 DNA follows: TGCGCCAGCAGCTTGGAGAGTGGCGGGGTTAGCTCTGGGGCCAACGTCCTGACTTTC.

V is TRBV7-3 and J is TRBJ2-2; D is unresolved. CDR3 length equals 12 residues. Trimming removed 5 bases at V and 10 bases at J, with 11 bases between. Per the germline V gene, CDR1 is SGHTA and CDR2 is FQGTGA. The CDR3 region has the DNA TGTGCCAGCAGCCTCGGAAAGTCGGAGCTGTTTTTT. Translating it yields CASSLGKSELFF.

The chain links TRBV6-5 to TRBJ1-1; D is possibly TRBD1 (5 bases). V was shortened by 0 bases and J by 5 bases, with 10 bases between the two germline ends. Germline assignment: CDR1 MNHEY and CDR2 SVGAGI. This CDR3 contains 14 residues. The CDR3 spells CASSYSSGGTEAFF. CDR3 bases: TGTGCCAGCAGTTACTCGTCCGGGGGGACTGAAGCTTTCTTT.

This rearrangement joins TRBV10-1 to TRBJ2-1; D not resolved. The CDR3 consists of 15 residues. Germline-derived CDR1 and CDR2 are WNHNN and SYGVQD (reference sequence). V lost 5 bases and J 6 bases, leaving 17 bases between the germline ends. This chain's CDR3 is CASSLPQTPPNEQFF. CDR3 nucleotide sequence: TGCGCCAGCAGTCTGCCACAAACCCCCCCCAATGAGCAGTTCTTC.

This clone was observed a few times. The chain has TRBV5-4 and TRBJ1-5; D gene uncertain. There are 12 residues in the CDR3. The ends were cut back, 0 bases at V and 7 bases at J, with 5 bases in the middle. The V gene's germline CDR1 is SGHNT and CDR2 YYREEE (reference sequence). The CDR3 DNA reads as TGTGCCAGCAGCTTGGATTCCCAGCCCCAGCATTTT. Translating gives CASSLDSQPQHF.

This rearrangement joins TRBV15 to TRBJ1-3; D ambiguous. CDR3 size: 14 residues. CDR1 is LNHNV, CDR2 YYDKDF, per germline (reference sequence). The germline V and J ends were trimmed by 0 bases and 3 bases, with 6 bases remaining between them. The CDR3 loop is CATSRDLGGNTIYF. DNA for the CDR3: TGTGCCACCAGCAGAGATCTAGGTGGAAACACCATATATTTT.

This chain connects TRBV18 to TRBJ2-5; the D gene is possibly TRBD1 (6 bases). Looked up from germline, CDR1 is KGHSH and CDR2 is LQKENI. V was cut by 1 base and J by 5 bases, with 11 bases left in between. This CDR3 comprises 14 residues. The CDR3 protein is CASSPQADSETQYF. The CDR3 region has the DNA TGTGCCAGCTCACCACAAGCGGACAGTGAGACCCAGTACTTC.

The chain is built from TRBV9 and TRBJ1-2; D remains unclear. This CDR3 has 17 amino acids. Trimming shortened V by 3 bases and J by 0 bases, and 18 bases separated the two germline ends. The germline CDR1 and CDR2 sequences are SGDLS and YYNGEE. The CDR3 DNA sequence: TGTGCCAGCAGCGCAGACTGGGAGCACCCTACTAACTATGGCTACACCTTC. Translating it yields CASSADWEHPTNYGYTF.

The chain has TRBV15 and TRBJ2-1; TRBD1 matches 9 bases. V lost 2 bases to trimming and J lost 6 bases; unmatched junction nucleotides: 5. Germline V gene lookup returns CDR1 LNHNV and CDR2 YYDKDF (reference sequence). There are 15 residues in the CDR3. The CDR3 DNA follows: TGTGCCACCAGCAGACCACAGGGGGCGACCAATGAGCAGTTCTTC. Amino acid sequence: CATSRPQGATNEQFF.

With respect to this clone: One end of the junction does not line up with germline, which may come from a read error. This CDR3 reads CASSLAGGSGGELFF. For the CDR3, the DNA is TGTGCGAGTAGCCTAGCGGGAGGGTCAGGCGGGGAGCTGTTTTTT. The V call is TRBV19, the J call TRBJ2-2, with TRBD2 matching over 12 bases. CDR1 and CDR2 from the germline V gene are LNHDA and SQIVND (reference sequence). This CDR3 is 15 amino acids long.

This chain joins TRBV28 and TRBJ2-7; 9 nucleotides match TRBD2. The junction had 9 bases not matched to a gene; V was cut back by 2 bases and J by 1 base. The CDR3 sequence is 17 residues long. Germline CDR1 reads MDHEN; CDR2 reads SYDVKM. The CDR3 protein is CASSLARGLAGSYEQYF. CDR3 DNA: TGTGCCAGCAGTTTAGCACGTGGGCTAGCGGGATCCTACGAGCAGTACTTC.

The chain carries TRBV18 and TRBJ2-3, with D possibly being TRBD1 or TRBD2 (6 bases each). Between the trimmed V and J ends, which lost 0 bases and 6 bases, there was a span of 13 bases. This CDR3 is 15 amino acids long. Per germline, CDR1 KGHSH and CDR2 LQKENI. This CDR3 is CASSPPPGAGDTQYF. The CDR3 DNA follows: TGTGCCAGCTCACCACCCCCGGGGGCGGGTGATACGCAGTATTTT.

The J gene is TRBJ2-7, the V gene TRBV4-2, with 8 bases aligning to TRBD2. J was trimmed by 2 bases and V by 0 bases; bases with no gene match: 12. This CDR3 spans 18 amino acids. CDR1 LGHNA and CDR2 YNFKEQ come from the germline V gene. The chain's CDR3 is CASSQDTTASGWTYEQYF. The CDR3 nucleotides are TGTGCCAGCAGCCAAGATACTACGGCTAGCGGGTGGACCTACGAGCAGTACTTC.

The chain carries TRBV5-6 and TRBJ2-5; 7 nucleotides agree with TRBD1. The V gene's germline CDR1 is SGHDT and CDR2 YYEEEE. CDR3 size: 15 residues. V gave up 4 bases and J gave up 1 base; unmatched junction bases: 7. Written as DNA, the CDR3 is TGTGCCAGCAGCCCGACCGACAGGGCCCAAGAGACCCAGTACTTC. This translates into CASSPTDRAQETQYF. The full variable domain, rest sourced from reference TRBV5-6 and TRBJ2-5, is DAGVTQSPTHLIKTRGQQVTLRCSPKSGHDTVSWYQQALGQGPQFIFQYYEEEERQRGNFPDRFSGHQFPNYSSELNVNALLLGDSALYLCASSPTDRAQETQYFGPGTRLLVL.

Here the CDR3 reads CASSTYRVDQPQHF. As DNA, the CDR3 is TGTGCCAGCAGCACCTACAGGGTAGATCAGCCCCAGCATTTT. The chain is built from TRBV7-2 and TRBJ1-5; perhaps TRBD1 as D (6 bases). V was shortened by 5 bases and J by 5 bases, with 13 bases between the two germline ends. Germline CDR1 reads SGHTA; CDR2 reads FQGNSA. This CDR3 has 14 residues.

The rearrangement uses TRBV5-1 and TRBJ2-5, with 8 bases identical to TRBD2. Germline CDR1 reads SGHRS; CDR2 reads YFSETQ. The CDR3 is made up of 14 amino acids. The V segment lost 4 bases and the J segment 1 base; nucleotides outside the gene matches: 3. The CDR3 sequence: CASSDSGVQETQYF. The CDR3 DNA sequence: TGCGCCAGCAGCGATAGCGGGGTCCAAGAGACCCAGTACTTC.

The CDR3 reads CASSQTGSGTIYF. Here the CDR3 DNA reads TGTGCCAGCAGTCAGACAGGGTCTGGCACCATATATTTT. V usage is TRBV25-1 and J usage is TRBJ1-3; 7 nucleotides line up with TRBD1. V was clipped by 5 bases and J by 9 bases; unmatched bases: 7. CDR3 length: 13 amino acids. CDR1 and CDR2 (germline): MGHDK, SYGVNS.

The chain uses TRBV27 and TRBJ2-2; 9 nucleotides line up with TRBD1. Germline V gene sequence: CDR1 MNHEY, CDR2 SMNVEV (reference sequence). CDR3 size: 15 residues. Losses at the gene ends were 3 bases for V and 4 bases for J; bases not matched to a gene: 3. The CDR3: CASSFWTGATGELFF. CDR3 in DNA: TGTGCCAGCAGTTTCTGGACAGGGGCCACCGGGGAGCTGTTTTTT.

The V and J genes are TRBV4-1 and TRBJ2-1, with TRBD1 as a possible D gene (5 bases). There are 12 residues in the CDR3. Trimming pared 4 bases from V and 7 bases from J, leaving 8 bases between. The germline gives CDR1 MGHRA, CDR2 YSYEKL. The CDR3 region is CASSPQGNEQFF. The CDR3 DNA follows: TGCGCCAGCAGCCCGCAGGGAAATGAGCAGTTCTTC.

The CDR3 region has the DNA TGTGCCAGCTCACCACCGATAGAAGCGGGAGGGACAGATACGCAGTATTTT. Translated, it gives CASSPPIEAGGTDTQYF. The V and J genes are TRBV18 and TRBJ2-3, with 10 bases matching TRBD2. CDR3 length equals 17 residues. The V gene's germline CDR1 is KGHSH and CDR2 LQKENI. After removal of 0 bases from V and 3 bases from J, the junction contained 6 bases not matched to a gene.

The chain joins TRBV7-6 to TRBJ2-7; either TRBD1 or TRBD2 may supply D (6 bases each). V was cut by 1 base and J by 3 bases, with 16 bases left in between. This CDR3 spans 16 amino acids. Germline V gives CDR1 SGHVS, CDR2 FNYEAQ. The CDR3 DNA sequence: TGTGCCAGCAGCTTAGGAGGGGGTAGCGGCGACTACGAGCAGTACTTC. Its protein product is CASSLGGGSGDYEQYF. The full variable domain, completed using reference TRBV7-6 and TRBJ2-7, is GAGVSQSPRYKVTKRGQDVALRCDPISGHVSLYWYRQALGQGPEFLTYFNYEAQQDKSGLPNDRFSAERPEGSISTLTIQRTEQRDSAMYRCASSLGGGSGDYEQYFGPGTRLTVT.

The chain links TRBV19 to TRBJ2-7, with unresolved D. Between the trimmed V and J ends, which lost 4 bases and 2 bases, there was a span of 12 bases. The CDR3 covers 14 residues. Germline V lookup: CDR1 LNHDA, CDR2 SQIVND (reference sequence). Here the CDR3 reads CASSSVASAYEQYF. For the CDR3, the DNA is TGTGCCAGTAGTAGTGTGGCCAGCGCCTACGAGCAGTACTTC.